A single sample gave rise to the 17 T cell receptor beta chains below, sequenced in a study of sequential checkpoint blockade in melanoma. Assay used: immunoSEQ multiplex PCR; TCRdb lists only in-frame clones, some missing. The sample has about 11,000 clones; 55% to 70% are singletons. Noted treatment: randomized to nivolumab then ipilimumab (arm A) or the reverse (arm B). This sample comprised CD8+ T cells sorted from blood (inferred from file names), obtained from a patient given nivolumab and ipilimumab in sequence. The receptors were sampled from a human donor with melanoma.

This rearrangement joins TRBV19 to TRBJ2-2; 14 bases agree with TRBD2. Germline values: CDR1 LNHDA, CDR2 SQIVND (reference sequence). Trimming took 9 bases from V and 5 from J; bases not matched to a gene: 11. This CDR3 is 17 amino acids long. CDR3 in DNA: TGTGCCAGCCCTGAGGGACTAGCGGGGGCGAGGACCGGGGAGCTGTTTTTT. Translated: CASPEGLAGARTGELFF.

This chain uses TRBV4-3 with TRBJ2-2, with 8 bases fitting TRBD1. CDR3 length: 16 amino acids. The ends lost 1 base at V and 1 base at J; junction bases unmatched: 2. CDR1 is LGHNA and CDR2 is YSLEER in the germline V gene. CDR3 residues: CASSQAGQENTGELFF. For the CDR3, the DNA is TGCGCCAGCAGCCAAGCGGGACAGGAGAACACCGGGGAGCTGTTTTTT.

V is TRBV10-3 and J is TRBJ2-7, with TRBD2 matching over 7 bases. Germline CDR1 and CDR2: ENHRY and SYGVKD. Trimming at V came to 4 bases and at J to 6 bases, leaving 3 bases not matched to a gene. The CDR3 runs 12 residues. In DNA, the CDR3 is TGTGCCATCAGTGGCGGGGGAGGCGAGCAGTACTTC. Translating it yields CAISGGGGEQYF.

The chain combines TRBV15 with TRBJ2-3; 10 bases are a match to TRBD2. With V trimmed by 1 base and J by 3 bases, 4 bases remained unmatched. The germline V gene has CDR1 LNHNV and CDR2 YYDKDF (reference sequence). This CDR3 is 16 amino acids long. CDR3 protein: CATSRGPSGGTDTQYF. CDR3 nucleotide sequence: TGTGCCACCAGCAGAGGACCTAGCGGGGGAACAGATACGCAGTATTTT.

The chain recombines TRBV29-1 with TRBJ2-7; a possible D gene is TRBD1 (5 bases). The length of the CDR3 is 13 residues. The germline V gene encodes CDR1 SQVTM and CDR2 ANQGSEA. Trimming pared 6 bases from V and 0 bases from J, leaving 12 bases between. The CDR3, as DNA: TGCAGCGTCGGACACCCTGACTCCTACGAGCAGTACTTC. Protein product: CSVGHPDSYEQYF.

The genes are TRBV23-1 and TRBJ2-7; no clear D gene. TRBV23-1 is recorded as an ORF, its role being uncertain. The CDR3 consists of 11 residues. The V gene lost 8 bases and the J gene lost 12 bases, with 17 bases spanning the gap. In DNA, the CDR3 is TGCGCCAGCCTCAGGTGGGTCTTGCGGTACTTC. Translating gives CASLRWVLRYF.

The V call is TRBV5-6, the J call TRBJ2-1, with TRBD2 matching over 10 bases. This CDR3 is built from 14 residues. Germline CDR1 SGHDT, CDR2 YYEEEE. V was pared by 2 bases and J by 8 bases, with 4 bases of the junction left unmatched. The DNA of the CDR3 is TGTGCCAGCAGCTTAGCGGGAGGGCCTGATGAGCAGTTCTTC. Its protein is CASSLAGGPDEQFF.

This clone was detected a few times. This chain joins TRBV4-3 and TRBJ1-1, with 8 positions matching TRBD1. CDR1 is LGHNA, CDR2 YSLEER, per germline. Unmatched junction bases numbered 4, after V lost 4 bases and J lost 0 bases. This CDR3 has 15 amino acids. DNA for the CDR3: TGCGCCAGCAGCCTCCGGACAGGGCTGAACACTGAAGCTTTCTTT. This gives the protein CASSLRTGLNTEAFF.

This sequence joins TRBV6-1 and TRBJ1-1; TRBD1 is a possible D gene (5 bases). CDR1 and CDR2 from the germline V gene are MNHNS and SASEGT. There are 14 residues in the CDR3. Trimming took off 6 bases at V and 4 bases at J, with 15 bases between the two ends. CDR3 residues: CASSQDPGGTEAFF. The CDR3, as DNA: TGTGCCAGCAGCCAAGACCCCGGGGGCACTGAAGCTTTCTTT.

This rearrangement joins TRBV6-5 to TRBJ2-7, with 7 nucleotides matching TRBD1. Per germline, CDR1 MNHEY and CDR2 SVGAGI. The trim removed 6 bases at V and 4 bases at J, leaving 12 bases unmatched. This CDR3 is 15 amino acids long. The CDR3 DNA reads as TGTGCCAGCAGATTTCGACAGGGTTCTTGGTACGAGCAGTACTTC. Its protein product is CASRFRQGSWYEQYF.

The chain combines TRBV6-6 with TRBJ2-5, with 7 bases lining up with TRBD1. The DNA end is more similar to TRBJ2-7, so the J call may be wrong. This CDR3 region has 12 residues. Looked up from germline, CDR1 is MNHNY and CDR2 is SVGAGI (reference sequence). The CDR3 loop is CASKQGVYEQYF. The CDR3 region has the DNA TGTGCCAGCAAGCAGGGGGTCTACGAGCAGTACTTC.

This sequence joins TRBV6-1 and TRBJ2-7; 11 positions match TRBD1. The CDR3 is 15 residues long. Germline V lookup: CDR1 MNHNS, CDR2 SASEGT. The trim removed 3 bases at V and 3 bases at J, leaving 4 bases unmatched. CDR3 coding DNA: TGTGCCAGCAGTGACCGGACAGGGGGCGTCTACGAGCAGTACTTC. Protein: CASSDRTGGVYEQYF.

The genes are TRBV6-4 and TRBJ1-2, with 12 positions matching TRBD1. The CDR3 sequence is 17 residues long. Per the germline V gene, CDR1 is MRHNA and CDR2 is SNTAGT. This CDR3 reads CPEQWARGTGGAEGYTF. In nucleotides, the CDR3 is TGTCCTGAGCAGTGGGCCCGAGGGACAGGGGGCGCAGAGGGCTACACCTTC.

The chain is built from TRBV6-5 and TRBJ1-5; 9 bases fit TRBD1. With V trimmed by 9 bases and J by 2 bases, 5 bases remained unmatched. CDR3 length: 14 amino acids. Germline V gene lookup returns CDR1 MNHEY and CDR2 SVGAGI. CDR3 nucleotide sequence: TGTGCCAGTCGGACAGGGGAAGGCAATCAGCCCCAGCATTTT. It encodes CASRTGEGNQPQHF.

This clone was counted a few times. The chain employs TRBV9 and TRBJ2-7; TRBD1 matches 10 bases. This CDR3 is built from 14 residues. The V gene's germline CDR1 is SGDLS and CDR2 YYNGEE. Trimming at V came to 4 bases and at J to 2 bases, leaving 3 bases not matched to a gene. CDR3 sequence reads: CASSQGQGAYEQYF. The CDR3 DNA reads as TGTGCCAGCAGCCAAGGACAGGGGGCCTACGAGCAGTACTTC.

This clone turned up a few times. The chain is built from TRBV2 and TRBJ2-7; 13 nucleotides line up with TRBD2. The length of the CDR3 is 19 residues. After removal of 7 bases from V and 9 bases from J, the junction contained 24 bases not matched to a gene. In germline, CDR1 is SNHLY, CDR2 FYNNEI. CDR3 in amino acids: CASNGLSGLAGVPPRWQYF. The CDR3 coding sequence is TGTGCCAGCAATGGTCTGTCCGGACTAGCGGGAGTGCCCCCCCGGTGGCAGTACTTC.

The genes are TRBV29-1 and TRBJ2-1; perhaps TRBD1 as D (6 bases). Looked up from germline, CDR1 is SQVTM and CDR2 is ANQGSEA. This CDR3 region has 16 residues. The ends were cut back, 6 bases at V and 0 bases at J, with 18 bases in the middle. This CDR3 is CSVSDSFSPSYNEQFF. In DNA form, the CDR3 reads TGCAGCGTCTCGGACAGTTTTTCGCCCTCCTACAATGAGCAGTTCTTC.